A selection of T cell receptor beta chains follows, all from one sample in a study of Ad26.COV2.S vaccination and SARS-CoV-2 variants. Produced via immunoSEQ multiplex PCR; TCRdb's table is partial and in-frame only. The sample has nearly 400,000 clones, about 89% seen once. The sequences come from peripheral blood, collected in a trial of Ad26.COV2.S vaccine versus placebo. The origin of the receptors is a person between 18 and 60 years old who received the Ad26.COV2.S COVID-19 vaccine or a placebo. CDR3s include the opening cysteine and the closing phenylalanine or tryptophan. A D gene is named only where the DNA matches it firmly. Size values are once, few and many counts, or a class for expanded clones, and some rows have none.

d_call,cdr3_length,v_call,clone_size,j_call,cdr3_nt,cdr3_aa
TRBD2,15,TRBV3-1/TRBV3-2,.,TRBJ2-7,TGTGCCAGCAGCCAAGTACTAGCGGGACCCTACGAGCAGTACTTC,CASSQVLAGPYEQYF
TRBD2,15,TRBV6-5,.,TRBJ2-3,TGTGCCAGCAGTTACGGCACTAGCGACACAGATACGCAGTATTTT,CASSYGTSDTDTQYF
TRBD1,15,TRBV7-3,.,TRBJ2-2,TGTGCCAGCAGTCGACAGGGCTCTAACACCGGGGAGCTGTTTTTT,CASSRQGSNTGELFF
TRBD2,16,TRBV5-1,.,TRBJ2-3,TGCGCCAGCAGCCCCCCGACTAGCGGGAGTGTGGATACGCAGTATTTT,CASSPPTSGSVDTQYF
.,16,TRBV10-2,.,TRBJ1-5,TGCGCCAGCAGTGATTGGAGGGGATTTGGCAATCAGCCCCAGCATTTT,CASSDWRGFGNQPQHF
.,15,TRBV9,.,TRBJ2-7,TGTGCCAGCAGCCGAGGGGGTATCTTGGCCTACGAGCAGTACTTC,CASSRGGILAYEQYF
.,15,TRBV4-1,.,TRBJ1-2,TGCGCCAGCAGCCGAATTCTGGGACTGTCCGGTGGCTACACCTTC,CASSRILGLSGGYTF
TRBD1,19,TRBV5-5,once,TRBJ1-3,TGTGCCAGCAGCTTACGACCTCCAGGGACAGGGGTGGAAGGAAACACCATATATTTT,CASSLRPPGTGVEGNTIYF
.,14,TRBV6-6,.,TRBJ2-1,TGTGCCAGCACCCTAGAAATTATGGGAGTTGAGCAGTTCTTC,CASTLEIMGVEQFF
.,13,TRBV5-5,.,TRBJ1-5,TGTGCCAGCAGCCGGGCAGGGAATCAGCCCCAGCATTTT,CASSRAGNQPQHF
TRBD2,17,TRBV5-1,.,TRBJ2-3,TGCGCCAGCAGCTTGGGTTCTAGCGGGAGTCGGACAGATACGCAGTATTTT,CASSLGSSGSRTDTQYF
.,18,TRBV5-1,.,TRBJ2-6,TGCGCCAGCAGCTTGGCCATGGGGTTGGTTTCTGGGGCCAACGTCCTGACTTTC,CASSLAMGLVSGANVLTF
.,13,TRBV10-3,once,TRBJ1-1,TGTGCCATCAGTGATCTCTCGGGGGAGAAAGCTTTCTTT,CAISDLSGEKAFF
TRBD1,15,TRBV11-3,.,TRBJ2-2,TGTGCCAGCAGCCTAGGGGGCACAGCCACCGGGGAGCTGTTTTTT,CASSLGGTATGELFF
.,16,TRBV5-4,.,TRBJ2-3,TGTGCCAGCCCCCCGCCCGGGGCCGGGCGCACAGATACGCAGTATTTT,CASPPPGAGRTDTQYF
TRBD2,15,TRBV11-3,.,TRBJ2-5,TGTGCCAGCAGCCCGGGACTAGCGGGGGGGAAGACCCAGTACTTC,CASSPGLAGGKTQYF
.,15,TRBV28,.,TRBJ1-3,TGTGCCAGCAGTTTAGCATTGTTCTCTGGAAACACCATATATTTT,CASSLALFSGNTIYF
TRBD2,19,TRBV28,once,TRBJ2-1,TGTGCCAGCAGACCGGGACTAGCGGGAGAGGTTAGGTCCTACAATGAGCAGTTCTTC,CASRPGLAGEVRSYNEQFF
.,15,TRBV19,.,TRBJ2-1,TGTGCCAGCCGTCCCGGGGAAGGAAATAACAATGAGCAGTTCTTC,CASRPGEGNNNEQFF
.,15,TRBV4-1,.,TRBJ2-1,TGCGCCAGCAGCCGCTCAGTCTCGTCCTACAATGAGCAGTTCTTC,CASSRSVSSYNEQFF
.,15,TRBV7-2,.,TRBJ1-5,TGTGCCAGCAGCTTAGGAGAAGGTGGGAGTCAGCCCCAGCATTTT,CASSLGEGGSQPQHF
TRBD1,16,TRBV4-1,.,TRBJ1-1,TGCGCCAGCAGCCAGGCTCAGGGGGGTTCTGGCACTGAAGCTTTCTTT,CASSQAQGGSGTEAFF
.,15,TRBV6-1,.,TRBJ2-5,TGTGCCAGCAGTGACGCTGGCCAGGATGGAGAGACCCAGTACTTC,CASSDAGQDGETQYF
TRBD2,15,TRBV11-2,many,TRBJ2-2,TGTGCCAGCAGCATGTGGACTAGCGGCACCGGGGAGCTGTTTTTT,CASSMWTSGTGELFF
TRBD2,15,TRBV15,.,TRBJ2-1,TGTGCCACCAGCAGGACTAGCGGGAGTTACCATGAGCAGTTCTTC,CATSRTSGSYHEQFF
.,14,TRBV18,.,TRBJ2-7,TGTGCCAGCTCACCACCGGGGTTCGGGTACGAGCAGTACTTC,CASSPPGFGYEQYF
.,13,TRBV11-1,.,TRBJ1-1,TGTGCCAGCAGCTTGAGGATTCACACTGAAGCTTTCTTT,CASSLRIHTEAFF
.,15,TRBV5-4,.,TRBJ1-2,TGTGCCAGCAGCCCTGGGACACCAACTAACTATGGCTACACCTTC,CASSPGTPTNYGYTF
.,12,TRBV6-1,.,TRBJ2-5,TGTGCCAGCAGTGAACAGACTGAGACCCAGTACTTC,CASSEQTETQYF
TRBD1,14,TRBV5-6,few,TRBJ1-5,TGTGCCAGCAGCACCGGGACAGGCAATCAGCCCCAGCATTTT,CASSTGTGNQPQHF
TRBD1,17,TRBV5-1,.,TRBJ2-1,TGCGCCAGCAGCTTGGAATGGAGGACAGGGGTTCACAATGAGCAGTTCTTC,CASSLEWRTGVHNEQFF
.,16,TRBV5-5,.,TRBJ1-6,TGTGCCAGCAGCTTGGCCCCGGGGGCATTGGATTCACCCCTCCACTTT,CASSLAPGALDSPLHF
TRBD1,15,TRBV27,.,TRBJ1-3,TGTGCCAGCAGTACTACAGGGGGCGGTGGAAACACCATATATTTT,CASSTTGGGGNTIYF
.,13,TRBV10-1,.,TRBJ1-1,TGCGCCAGCTCGGACAGTTTGAACACTGAAGCTTTCTTT,CASSDSLNTEAFF
.,16,TRBV19,.,TRBJ1-2,TGTGCCAGGGCCAGATTTTCAGGCTTTTGCAGTGAAGGCTACACCTTC,CARARFSGFCSEGYTF
.,17,TRBV19,.,TRBJ1-5,TGTGCCAGTACCCATTATGCGACAGAAAATAGCAATCAGCCCCAGCATTTT,CASTHYATENSNQPQHF
TRBD2,18,TRBV19,.,TRBJ2-3,TGTGCCAGTAGTATAGATATGGGCGGGAGTATTGGCACAGATACGCAGTATTTT,CASSIDMGGSIGTDTQYF
.,16,TRBV21-1,.,TRBJ1-4,.,CASSSRLRRRNEKLFF
TRBD1,16,TRBV19,.,TRBJ1-2,TGTGCCAGTAGTATCGGACAGGGTCGAATTAACTATGGCTACACCTTC,CASSIGQGRINYGYTF
.,14,TRBV4-1,.,TRBJ1-4,TGCGCCAGCAGCCAAAAACCGGGGGATGAAAAACTGTTTTTT,CASSQKPGDEKLFF
.,14,TRBV19,.,TRBJ2-2,TGTGCCAGTAGTATAGGAGGAATCCCCGGGGAGCTGTTTTTT,CASSIGGIPGELFF
.,14,TRBV23-1,.,TRBJ2-1,TGCGCCAGCAGTCCGGGAAGGCTCTACAATGAGCAGTTCTTC,CASSPGRLYNEQFF
TRBD1,14,TRBV29-1,.,TRBJ1-1,TGCAGCGTTGAAGAAAGGGGGCGGGACACTGAAGCTTTCTTT,CSVEERGRDTEAFF
.,14,TRBV9,.,TRBJ2-5,TGTGCCAGCAGCGTTGGGACTTCCGGAGAGACCCAGTACTTC,CASSVGTSGETQYF
.,13,TRBV6-1,once,TRBJ1-6,TGTGCCAGCAGTGAAGCGCGGGGGTCACCCCTCCACTTT,CASSEARGSPLHF
.,15,TRBV27,.,TRBJ2-7,TGTGCCAGCAGTTTAGGGTGGGACTCCGCCTACGAGCAGTACTTC,CASSLGWDSAYEQYF
.,16,TRBV14,.,TRBJ2-1,TGTGCCAGCAGCCAAGAATGGGAACGGACCTACAATGAGCAGTTCTTC,CASSQEWERTYNEQFF
.,16,TRBV19,.,TRBJ2-3,TGTGCCAGTAGTTTCCGGGCGGGGAGTAGCACAGATACGCAGTATTTT,CASSFRAGSSTDTQYF
.,14,TRBV3-1/TRBV3-2,.,TRBJ1-2,TGTGCCAGCAGCCGCGGGGGGCAGGGCTATGGCTACACCTTC,CASSRGGQGYGYTF
.,14,TRBV6-5,.,TRBJ1-2,TGTGCCGCCCAGGACAATTCTAGGATTTATGGCTACACCTTC,CAAQDNSRIYGYTF
TRBD1,14,TRBV27,.,TRBJ2-2,TGTGCCAGCAGACAGGGGCCGAACACCGGGGAGCTGTTTTTT,CASRQGPNTGELFF
TRBD2,16,TRBV11-2,.,TRBJ2-1,TGTGCCAGCAGCTTACTAAGTAGCGGGAGCTACAATGAGCAGTTCTTC,CASSLLSSGSYNEQFF